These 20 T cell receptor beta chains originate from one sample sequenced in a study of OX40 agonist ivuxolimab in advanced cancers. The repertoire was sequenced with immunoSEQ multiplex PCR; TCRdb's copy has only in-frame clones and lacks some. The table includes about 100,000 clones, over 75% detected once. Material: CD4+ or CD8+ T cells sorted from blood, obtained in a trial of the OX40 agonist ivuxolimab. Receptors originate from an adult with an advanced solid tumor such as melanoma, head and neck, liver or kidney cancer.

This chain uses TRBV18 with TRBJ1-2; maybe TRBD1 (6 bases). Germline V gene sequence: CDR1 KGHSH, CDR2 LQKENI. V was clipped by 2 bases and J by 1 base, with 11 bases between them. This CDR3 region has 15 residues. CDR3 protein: CASSPSGALNYGYTF. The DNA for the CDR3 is TGTGCCAGCTCACCATCGGGGGCCCTTAACTATGGCTACACCTTC.

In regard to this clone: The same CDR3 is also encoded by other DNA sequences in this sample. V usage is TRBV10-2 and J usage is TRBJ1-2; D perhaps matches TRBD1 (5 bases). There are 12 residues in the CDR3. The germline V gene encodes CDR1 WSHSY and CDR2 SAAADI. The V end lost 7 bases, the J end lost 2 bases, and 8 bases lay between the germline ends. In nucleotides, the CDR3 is TGCGCCAGCAACGGGGGGAACTATGGCTACACCTTC. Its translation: CASNGGNYGYTF.

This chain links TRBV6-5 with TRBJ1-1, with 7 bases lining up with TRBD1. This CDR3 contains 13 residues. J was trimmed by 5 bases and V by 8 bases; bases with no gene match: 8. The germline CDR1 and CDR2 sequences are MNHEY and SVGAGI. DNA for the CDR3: TGTGCCAGCTCCCGTCCAGGGGGAACTGAAGCTTTCTTT. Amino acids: CASSRPGGTEAFF.

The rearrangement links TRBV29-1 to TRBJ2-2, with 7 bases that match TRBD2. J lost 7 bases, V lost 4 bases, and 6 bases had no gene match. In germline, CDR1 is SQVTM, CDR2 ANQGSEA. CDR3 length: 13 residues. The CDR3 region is CSVVDGGIGELFF. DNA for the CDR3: TGCAGCGTTGTTGACGGGGGGATCGGGGAGCTGTTTTTT.

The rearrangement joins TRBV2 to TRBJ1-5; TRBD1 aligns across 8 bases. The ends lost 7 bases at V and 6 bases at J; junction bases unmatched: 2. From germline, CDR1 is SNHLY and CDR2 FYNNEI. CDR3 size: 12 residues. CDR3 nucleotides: TGTGCCAGCAACAGGGGGAGTCAGCCCCAGCATTTT. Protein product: CASNRGSQPQHF. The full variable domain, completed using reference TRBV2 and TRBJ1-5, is EPEVTQTPSHQVTQMGQEVILRCVPISNHLYFYWYRQILGQKVEFLVSFYNNEISEKSEIFDDQFSVERPDGSNFTLKIRSTKLEDSAMYFCASNRGSQPQHFGDGTRLSIL.

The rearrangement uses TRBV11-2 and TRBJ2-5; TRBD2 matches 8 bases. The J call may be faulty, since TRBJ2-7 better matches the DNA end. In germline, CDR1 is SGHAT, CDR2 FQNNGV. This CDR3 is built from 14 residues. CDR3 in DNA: TGTGCCAGCAGCTTGCGGGAGGACTCCTACGAGCAGTACTTC. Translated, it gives CASSLREDSYEQYF.

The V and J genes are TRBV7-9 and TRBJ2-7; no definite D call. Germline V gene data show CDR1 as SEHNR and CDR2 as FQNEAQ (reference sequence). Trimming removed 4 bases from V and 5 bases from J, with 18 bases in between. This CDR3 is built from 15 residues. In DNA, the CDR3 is TGTGCCAGCAGCTACACTCGAGGTTGGGCCGACGAGCAGTACTTC. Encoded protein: CASSYTRGWADEQYF.

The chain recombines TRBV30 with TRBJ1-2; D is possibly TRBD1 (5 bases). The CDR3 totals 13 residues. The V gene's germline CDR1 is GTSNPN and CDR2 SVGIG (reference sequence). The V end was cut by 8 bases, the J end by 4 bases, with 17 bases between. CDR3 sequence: CARDLRGGYGYTF. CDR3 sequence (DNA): TGTGCCCGGGACCTCCGGGGCGGCTATGGCTACACCTTC. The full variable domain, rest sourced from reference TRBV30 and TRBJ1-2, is SQTIHQWPATLVQPVGSPLSLECTVEGTSNPNLYWYRQAAGRGLQLLFYSVGIGQISSEVPQNLSASRPQDRQFILSSKKLLLSDSGFYLCARDLRGGYGYTFGSGTRLTVV.

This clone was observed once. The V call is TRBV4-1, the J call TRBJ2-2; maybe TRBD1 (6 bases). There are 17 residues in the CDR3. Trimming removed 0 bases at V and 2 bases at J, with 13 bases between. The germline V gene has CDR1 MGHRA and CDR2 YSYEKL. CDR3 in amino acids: CASSQDIGGLNTGELFF. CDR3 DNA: TGCGCCAGCAGCCAAGATATTGGGGGCCTTAACACCGGGGAGCTGTTTTTT.

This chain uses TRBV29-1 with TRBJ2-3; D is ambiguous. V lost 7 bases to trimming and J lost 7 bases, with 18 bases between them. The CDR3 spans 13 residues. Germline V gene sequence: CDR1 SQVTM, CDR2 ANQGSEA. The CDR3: CSGSKLGRNTQYF. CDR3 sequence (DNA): TGCAGCGGTTCCAAGCTTGGGCGAAATACGCAGTATTTT.

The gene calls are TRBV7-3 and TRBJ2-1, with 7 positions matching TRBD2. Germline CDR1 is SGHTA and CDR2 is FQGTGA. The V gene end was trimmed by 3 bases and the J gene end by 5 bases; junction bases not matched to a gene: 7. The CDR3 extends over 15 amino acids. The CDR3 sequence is CASSFAGAPNNEQFF. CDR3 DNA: TGTGCCAGCAGCTTTGCGGGAGCCCCCAACAATGAGCAGTTCTTC.

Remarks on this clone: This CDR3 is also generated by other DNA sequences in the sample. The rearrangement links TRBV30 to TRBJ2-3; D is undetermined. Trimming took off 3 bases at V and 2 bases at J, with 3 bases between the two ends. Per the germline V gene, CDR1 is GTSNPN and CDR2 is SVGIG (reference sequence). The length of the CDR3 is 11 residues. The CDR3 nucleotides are TGTGCCTGGAGATCCACAGATACGCAGTATTTT. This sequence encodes CAWRSTDTQYF.

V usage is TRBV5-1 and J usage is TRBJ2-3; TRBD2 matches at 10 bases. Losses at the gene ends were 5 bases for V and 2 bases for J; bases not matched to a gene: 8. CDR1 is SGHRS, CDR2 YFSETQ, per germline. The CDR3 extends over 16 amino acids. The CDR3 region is CASSSSGLAITDTQYF. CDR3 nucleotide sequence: TGCGCCAGCAGTTCATCGGGACTAGCGATCACAGATACGCAGTATTTT.

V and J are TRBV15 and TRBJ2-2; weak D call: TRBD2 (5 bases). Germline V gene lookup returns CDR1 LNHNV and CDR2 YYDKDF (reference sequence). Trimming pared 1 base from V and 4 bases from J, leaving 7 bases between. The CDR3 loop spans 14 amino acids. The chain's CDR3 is CATSRVAGTGELFF. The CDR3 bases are TGTGCCACCAGCAGAGTGGCGGGCACCGGGGAGCTGTTTTTT.

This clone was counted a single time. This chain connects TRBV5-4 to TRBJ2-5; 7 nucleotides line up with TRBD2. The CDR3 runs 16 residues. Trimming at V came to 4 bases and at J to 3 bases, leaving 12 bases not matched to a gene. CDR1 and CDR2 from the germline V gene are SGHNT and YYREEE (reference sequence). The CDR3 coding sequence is TGTGCCAGCAGCCCAACCCCGCGGGCGGGAGAAGAGACCCAGTACTTC. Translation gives CASSPTPRAGEETQYF.

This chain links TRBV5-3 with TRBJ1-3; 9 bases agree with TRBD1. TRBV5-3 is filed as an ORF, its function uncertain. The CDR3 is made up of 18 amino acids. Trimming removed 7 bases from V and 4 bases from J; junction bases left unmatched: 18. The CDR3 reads CARWRLGQGGKRGNTIYF. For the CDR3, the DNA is TGTGCCAGATGGCGGCTGGGACAGGGCGGCAAAAGAGGAAACACCATATATTTT.

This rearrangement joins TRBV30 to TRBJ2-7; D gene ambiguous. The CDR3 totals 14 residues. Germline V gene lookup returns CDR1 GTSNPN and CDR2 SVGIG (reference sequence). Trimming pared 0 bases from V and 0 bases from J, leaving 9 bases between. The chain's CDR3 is CAWSVRASSYEQYF. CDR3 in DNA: TGTGCCTGGAGTGTACGAGCGTCCTCCTACGAGCAGTACTTC.

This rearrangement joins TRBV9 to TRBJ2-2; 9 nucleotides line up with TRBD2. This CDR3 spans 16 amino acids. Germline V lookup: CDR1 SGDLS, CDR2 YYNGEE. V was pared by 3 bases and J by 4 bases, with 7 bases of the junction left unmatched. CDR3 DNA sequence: TGTGCCAGCAGCGCTCAGGGACTAGCTCGCACCGGGGAGCTGTTTTTT. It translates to CASSAQGLARTGELFF.

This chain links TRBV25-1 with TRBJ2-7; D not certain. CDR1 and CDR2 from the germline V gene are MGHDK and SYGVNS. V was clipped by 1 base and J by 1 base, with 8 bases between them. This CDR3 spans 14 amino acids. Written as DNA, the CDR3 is TGTGCCAGCAGTGAATCTTTGGGGTCCTACGAGCAGTACTTC. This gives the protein CASSESLGSYEQYF.

This CDR3 reads CAWRGLGEVYEQYF. The CDR3 DNA follows: TGTGCCTGGAGGGGACTAGGAGAGGTCTACGAGCAGTACTTC. V gene TRBV30 combines with J gene TRBJ2-7, with 8 bases identical to TRBD2. Germline V CDR1 and CDR2: GTSNPN, SVGIG (reference sequence). This CDR3 has 14 residues. J was trimmed by 3 bases and V by 3 bases; bases with no gene match: 7.